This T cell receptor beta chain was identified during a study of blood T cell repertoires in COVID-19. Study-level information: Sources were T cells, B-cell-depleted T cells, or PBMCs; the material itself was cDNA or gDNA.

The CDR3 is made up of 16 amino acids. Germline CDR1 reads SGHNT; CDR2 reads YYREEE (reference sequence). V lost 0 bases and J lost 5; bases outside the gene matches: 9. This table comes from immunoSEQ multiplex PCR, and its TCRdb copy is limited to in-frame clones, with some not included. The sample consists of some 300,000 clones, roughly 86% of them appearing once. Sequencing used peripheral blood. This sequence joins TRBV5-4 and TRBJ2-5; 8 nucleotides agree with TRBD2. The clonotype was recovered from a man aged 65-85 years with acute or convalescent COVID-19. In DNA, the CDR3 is TGTGCCAGCAGCTTGGCGGTGTCAGCGGGAGCGGAGACCCAGTACTTC. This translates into CASSLAVSAGAETQYF.